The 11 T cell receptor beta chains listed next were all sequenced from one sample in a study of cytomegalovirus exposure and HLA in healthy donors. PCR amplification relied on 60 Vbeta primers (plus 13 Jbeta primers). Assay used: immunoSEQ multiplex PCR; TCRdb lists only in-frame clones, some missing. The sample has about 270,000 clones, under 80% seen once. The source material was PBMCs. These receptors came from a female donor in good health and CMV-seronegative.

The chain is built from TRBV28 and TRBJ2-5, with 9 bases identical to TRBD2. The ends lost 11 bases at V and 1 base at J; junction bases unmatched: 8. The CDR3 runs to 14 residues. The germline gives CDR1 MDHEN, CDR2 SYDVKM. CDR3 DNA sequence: TGTGCCTCCGGGGCTAGCGGGATCCAAGAGACCCAGTACTTC. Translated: CASGASGIQETQYF. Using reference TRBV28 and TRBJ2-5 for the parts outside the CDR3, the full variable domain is DVKVTQSSRYLVKRTGEKVFLECVQDMDHENMFWYRQDPGLGLRLIYFSYDVKMKEKGDIPEGYSVSREKKERFSLILESASTNQTSMYLCASGASGIQETQYFGPGTRLLVL.

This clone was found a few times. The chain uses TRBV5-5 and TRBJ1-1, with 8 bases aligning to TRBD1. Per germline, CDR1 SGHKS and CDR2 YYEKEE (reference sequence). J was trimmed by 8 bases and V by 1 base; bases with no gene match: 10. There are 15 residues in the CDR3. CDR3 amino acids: CASSLSEQGVGEAFF. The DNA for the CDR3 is TGTGCCAGCAGCTTGTCAGAACAGGGGGTAGGGGAAGCTTTCTTT.

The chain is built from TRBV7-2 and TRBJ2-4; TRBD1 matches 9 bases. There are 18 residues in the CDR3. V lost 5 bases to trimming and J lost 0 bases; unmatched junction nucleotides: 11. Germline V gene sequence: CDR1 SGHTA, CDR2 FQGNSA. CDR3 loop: CASSRPGTGIKAKNIQYF. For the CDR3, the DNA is TGTGCCAGCAGCCGTCCCGGGACAGGGATCAAAGCCAAAAACATTCAGTACTTC.

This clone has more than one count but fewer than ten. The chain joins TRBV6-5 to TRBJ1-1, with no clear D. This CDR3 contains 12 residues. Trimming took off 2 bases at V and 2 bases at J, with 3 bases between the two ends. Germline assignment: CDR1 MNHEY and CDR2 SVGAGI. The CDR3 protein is CASSYPNTEAFF. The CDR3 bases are TGTGCCAGCAGTTACCCTAACACTGAAGCTTTCTTT.

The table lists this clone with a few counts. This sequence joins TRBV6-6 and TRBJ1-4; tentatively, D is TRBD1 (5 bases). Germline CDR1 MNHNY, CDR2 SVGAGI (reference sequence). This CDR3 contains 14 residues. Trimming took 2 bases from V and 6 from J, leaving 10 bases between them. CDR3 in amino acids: CASSYGGVDEKLFF. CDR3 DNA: TGTGCCAGCAGTTACGGAGGGGTAGATGAAAAACTGTTTTTT.

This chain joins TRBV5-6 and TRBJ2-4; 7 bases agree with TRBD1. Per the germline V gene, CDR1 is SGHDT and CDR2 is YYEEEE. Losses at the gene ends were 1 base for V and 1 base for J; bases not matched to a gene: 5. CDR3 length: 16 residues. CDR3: CASSLNRGLAKNIQYF. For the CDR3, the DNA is TGTGCCAGCAGCTTGAACAGGGGCTTGGCCAAAAACATTCAGTACTTC.

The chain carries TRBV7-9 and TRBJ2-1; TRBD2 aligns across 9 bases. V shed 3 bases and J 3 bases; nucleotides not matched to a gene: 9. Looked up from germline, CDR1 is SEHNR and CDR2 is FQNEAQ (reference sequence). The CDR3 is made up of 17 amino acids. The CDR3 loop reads CASSFTTSGHIYNEQFF. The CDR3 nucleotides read TGTGCCAGCAGCTTTACCACTAGCGGGCATATCTACAATGAGCAGTTCTTC.

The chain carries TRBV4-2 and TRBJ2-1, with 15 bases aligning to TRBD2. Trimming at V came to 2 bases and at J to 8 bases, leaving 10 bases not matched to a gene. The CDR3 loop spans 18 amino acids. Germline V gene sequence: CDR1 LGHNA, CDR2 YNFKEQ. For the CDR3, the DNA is TGTGCCAGCAGCCAAACTTGGACTAGCGGGAGGGCCGGCGATGAGCAGTTCTTC. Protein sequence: CASSQTWTSGRAGDEQFF.

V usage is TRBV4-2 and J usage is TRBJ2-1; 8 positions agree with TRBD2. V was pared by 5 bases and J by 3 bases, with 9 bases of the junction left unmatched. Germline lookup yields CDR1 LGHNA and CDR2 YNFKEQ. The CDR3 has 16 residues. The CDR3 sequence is CASSETTGTSYNEQFF. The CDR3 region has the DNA TGTGCCAGCAGCGAGACGACCGGGACTAGCTACAATGAGCAGTTCTTC.

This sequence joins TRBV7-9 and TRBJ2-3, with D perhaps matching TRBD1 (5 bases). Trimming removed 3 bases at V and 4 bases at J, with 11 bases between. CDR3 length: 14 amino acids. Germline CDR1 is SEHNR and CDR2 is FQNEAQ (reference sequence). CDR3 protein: CASSLDKGPDTQYF. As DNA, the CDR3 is TGTGCCAGCAGCTTGGACAAGGGTCCAGATACGCAGTATTTT.

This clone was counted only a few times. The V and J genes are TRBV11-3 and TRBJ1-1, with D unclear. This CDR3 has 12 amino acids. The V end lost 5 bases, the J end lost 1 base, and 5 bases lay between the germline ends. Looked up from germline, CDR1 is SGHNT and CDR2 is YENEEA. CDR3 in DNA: TGTGCCAGCAGCAGGAGGAACACTGAAGCTTTCTTT. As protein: CASSRRNTEAFF.